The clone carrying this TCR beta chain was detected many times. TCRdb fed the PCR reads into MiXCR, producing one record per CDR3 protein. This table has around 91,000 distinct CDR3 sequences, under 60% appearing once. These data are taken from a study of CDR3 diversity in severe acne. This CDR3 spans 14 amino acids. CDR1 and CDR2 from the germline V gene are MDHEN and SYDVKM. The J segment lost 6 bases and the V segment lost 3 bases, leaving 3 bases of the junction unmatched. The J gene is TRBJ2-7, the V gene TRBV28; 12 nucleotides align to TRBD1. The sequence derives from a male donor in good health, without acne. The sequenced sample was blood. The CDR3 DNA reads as TGTGCCAGCAGTTTCGGGACAGGGGGCACCGAGCAGTACTTC. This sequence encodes CASSFGTGGTEQYF.